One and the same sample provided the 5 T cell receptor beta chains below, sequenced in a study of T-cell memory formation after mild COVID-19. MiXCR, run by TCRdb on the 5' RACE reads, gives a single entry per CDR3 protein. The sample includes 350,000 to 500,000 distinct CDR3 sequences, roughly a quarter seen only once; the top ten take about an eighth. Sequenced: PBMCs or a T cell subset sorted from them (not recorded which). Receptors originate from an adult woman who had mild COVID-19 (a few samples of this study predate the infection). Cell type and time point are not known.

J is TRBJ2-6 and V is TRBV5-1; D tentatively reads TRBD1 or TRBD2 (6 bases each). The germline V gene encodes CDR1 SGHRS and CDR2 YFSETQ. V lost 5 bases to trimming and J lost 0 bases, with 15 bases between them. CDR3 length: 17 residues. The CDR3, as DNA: TGCGCCAGCAGGATTGGGGGGCAGGGCTCTGGGGCCAACGTCCTGACTTTC. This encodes CASRIGGQGSGANVLTF.

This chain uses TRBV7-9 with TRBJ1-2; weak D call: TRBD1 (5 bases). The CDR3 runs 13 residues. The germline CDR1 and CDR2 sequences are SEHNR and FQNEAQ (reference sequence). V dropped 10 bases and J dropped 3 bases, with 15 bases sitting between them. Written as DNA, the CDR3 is TGTGCCACCGCCCAGGGTTCGGACTATGGCTACACCTTC. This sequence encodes CATAQGSDYGYTF.

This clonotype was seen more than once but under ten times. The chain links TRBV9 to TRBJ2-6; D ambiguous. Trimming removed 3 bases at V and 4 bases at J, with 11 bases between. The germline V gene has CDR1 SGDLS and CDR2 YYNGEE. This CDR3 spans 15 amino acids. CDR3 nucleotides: TGTGCCAGCAGCGCCTTAGATACGGGGGCCAACGTCCTGACTTTC. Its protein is CASSALDTGANVLTF.

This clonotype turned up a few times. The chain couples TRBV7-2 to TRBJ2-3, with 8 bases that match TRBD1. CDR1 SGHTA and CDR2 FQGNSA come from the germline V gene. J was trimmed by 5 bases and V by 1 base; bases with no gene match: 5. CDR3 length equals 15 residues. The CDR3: CASSLGGQGGDTQYF. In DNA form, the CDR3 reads TGTGCCAGCAGCTTAGGCGGACAGGGAGGAGATACGCAGTATTTT.

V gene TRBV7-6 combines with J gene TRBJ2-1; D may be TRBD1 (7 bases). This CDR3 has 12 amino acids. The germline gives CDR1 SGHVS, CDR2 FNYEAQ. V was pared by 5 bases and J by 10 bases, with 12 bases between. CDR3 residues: CASSPGGYEQFF. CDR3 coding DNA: TGTGCCAGCAGCCCAGGGGGGTACGAGCAGTTCTTC.